This TCR beta chain was captured in a study of blood T cell repertoires in COVID-19. About the research overall: Samples of COVID-19 (acute and convalescent) were obtained from the United States, Italy and Spain. The cDNA or gDNA used as material had been derived from T cells, B-cell-depleted T cells, or PBMCs.

Sequencing used immunoSEQ multiplex PCR; TCRdb keeps in-frame clones, though not all of them. Of almost 70,000 clones listed, roughly 79% are singletons. The CDR3 is 12 amino acids. Germline CDR1 is SQVTM and CDR2 is ANQGSEA. Trimming removed 7 bases at V and 5 bases at J, with 14 bases between. The chain recombines TRBV29-1 with TRBJ1-2; D is uncertain. The sequenced sample was peripheral blood. This TCR derives from a man in his fifties or sixties with acute or convalescent COVID-19. The CDR3 coding sequence is TGCAGCGCCGGGAGGGCGAATTATGGCTACACCTTC. It encodes CSAGRANYGYTF.